Given below is one T cell receptor (beta chain) in context. Its specificity is not known. Across 18 months, stable Graves' hyperthyroidism was marked by no progression to ophthalmopathy. In patients aged 18 to 65, hyperthyroidism was newly diagnosed, with duration under 2 months. This entry belongs to a study of T cells in Graves' hyperthyroidism and ophthalmopathy. The CDR3 has 14 residues. V trimming: 5 bases; J trimming: 5 bases; junction bases outside the gene matches: 8. The germline gives CDR1 MNHEY, CDR2 SMNVEV (reference sequence). Study results and caveats: Most thyroid clonotypes with frequency above 0.001 were detected in blood. The model forecast ophthalmopathy, anticipating it by a median roughly 6 months before onset.

Amplified TCR beta CDR3 regions came from RNA transcripts. Researchers ran a first-round RT-PCR on the TCR CDR3 using the HTBI primer set. One entry per CDR3 protein results from TCRdb running MiXCR on the multiplex PCR reads. The table lists fewer than 600,000 distinct CDR3 sequences, 12% to 15% of them singletons. This receptor was identified in a woman aged 40 to 49 with Graves' hyperthyroidism. The specimen was blood. The gene calls are TRBV27 and TRBJ2-5; 7 bases align to TRBD1. CDR3: CASSPQGRAETQYF. The CDR3, as DNA: TGTGCCAGCAGTCCACAGGGGCGGGCGGAGACCCAGTACTTC.